The 18 T cell receptor beta chains reported below all come from one sample, sequenced in a study of beta chain features in type 1 diabetes. Expressed TCRB transcripts were sequenced because the entire RNA isolate underwent reverse transcription. Using immunoSEQ multiplex PCR, the repertoire was profiled, and TCRdb retains in-frame clones only, with some absent. The sample contains hundreds of thousands of clones, more than 9% of which appear only once. The sequenced sample was naive CD4+ T cells from blood. The receptor source for this set is a woman between 18 and 30 years old in good health.

The chain combines TRBV9 with TRBJ2-5; 7 bases agree with TRBD1. Germline CDR1 and CDR2: SGDLS and YYNGEE. With 1 base clipped from V and 1 base from J, the junction kept 4 bases outside the gene matches. The CDR3 spans 15 residues. The CDR3 nucleotides are TGTGCCAGCAGCGTAACCCAGGGGGTCCAAGAGACCCAGTACTTC. Translating it yields CASSVTQGVQETQYF.

The J gene is TRBJ1-2, the V gene TRBV7-9, with TRBD1 as a possible D gene (5 bases). Trimming shortened V by 2 bases and J by 3 bases, and 10 bases separated the two germline ends. Germline values: CDR1 SEHNR, CDR2 FQNEAQ (reference sequence). The CDR3 spans 14 residues. CDR3 region: CASSLSQGHYGYTF. CDR3 nucleotide sequence: TGTGCCAGCAGCTTAAGTCAGGGTCACTATGGCTACACCTTC.

This clone was detected a few times. Within the sample, other DNA sequences also encode this same CDR3. J is TRBJ2-7 and V is TRBV25-1; the D is unclear. This CDR3 contains 12 residues. Trimming shortened V by 4 bases and J by 2 bases, and 6 bases separated the two germline ends. The germline CDR1 and CDR2 sequences are MGHDK and SYGVNS. The CDR3 is CASSGQAYEQYF. The DNA for the CDR3 is TGTGCCAGCAGTGGGCAGGCCTACGAGCAGTACTTC.

Concerning this clone: The sample has other DNA sequences that encode this CDR3 too. The V and J genes are TRBV5-4 and TRBJ1-5; 8 bases line up with TRBD1. Looked up from germline, CDR1 is SGHNT and CDR2 is YYREEE (reference sequence). The J segment lost 4 bases and the V segment lost 4 bases, leaving 4 bases of the junction unmatched. The CDR3 is made up of 14 amino acids. CDR3 protein: CASSLDRGNQPQHF. The CDR3 DNA is TGTGCCAGCAGCCTAGACAGGGGAAATCAGCCCCAGCATTTT.

This chain links TRBV9 with TRBJ2-7; TRBD1 aligns across 7 bases. The junction had 5 bases not matched to a gene; V was cut back by 5 bases and J by 3 bases. The CDR3 length is 13 residues. CDR1 SGDLS and CDR2 YYNGEE come from the germline V gene. The CDR3 loop is CASSRDSGYEQYF. The CDR3 region has the DNA TGTGCCAGCAGTAGGGACAGCGGCTACGAGCAGTACTTC.

This clone was recorded a few times. The V gene is TRBV4-1, the J gene TRBJ1-1, with 11 bases that match TRBD1. Trimming took 4 bases from V and 5 from J; bases not matched to a gene: 18. CDR1 is MGHRA and CDR2 is YSYEKL in the germline V gene. CDR3 length: 19 amino acids. CDR3 in amino acids: CASSRTGTGGSVRLTEAFF. DNA of the CDR3: TGCGCCAGCAGCCGAACCGGGACAGGGGGATCAGTTAGGTTGACTGAAGCTTTCTTT.

This chain connects TRBV6-1 to TRBJ2-5, with D perhaps matching TRBD1 (5 bases). The germline CDR1 and CDR2 sequences are MNHNS and SASEGT. The CDR3 covers 12 residues. The V gene lost 8 bases and the J gene lost 5 bases, with 12 bases spanning the gap. Written as DNA, the CDR3 is TGTGCCAGCCGCAGGGTAGTCGAGACCCAGTACTTC. Its translation is CASRRVVETQYF.

This clone has more than one count but fewer than ten. The chain joins TRBV9 to TRBJ1-1, with a weak D call TRBD1 (6 bases). Trimming cost V 0 bases and J 3 bases, with 15 bases left between them. This CDR3 has 16 residues. Germline CDR1 reads SGDLS; CDR2 reads YYNGEE. The CDR3 spells CASSVVAGGVYTEAFF. The DNA of the CDR3 is TGTGCCAGCAGCGTAGTAGCTGGGGGCGTTTACACTGAAGCTTTCTTT.

This clone was detected many times. The chain joins TRBV7-9 to TRBJ2-3, with 11 bases lining up with TRBD2. With V trimmed by 1 base and J by 11 bases, 8 bases remained unmatched. CDR1 SEHNR and CDR2 FQNEAQ come from the germline V gene (reference sequence). The CDR3 is made up of 15 amino acids. CDR3 DNA: TGTGCCAGCAGCTTAGGACTTCGACTAGCGGGATTGCAGTATTTT. Amino acids: CASSLGLRLAGLQYF.

This sequence joins TRBV11-2 and TRBJ1-2, with no clear D. V shed 2 bases and J shed 1 base, with 8 bases lying between them. This CDR3 spans 14 amino acids. Germline-derived CDR1 and CDR2 are SGHAT and FQNNGV. CDR3 nucleotides: TGTGCCAGCAGCTTACTCTCCGTTAACTATGGCTACACCTTC. Its protein is CASSLLSVNYGYTF.

J is TRBJ2-1 and V is TRBV7-9; 8 bases match TRBD1. The V segment lost 4 bases and the J segment 7 bases; nucleotides outside the gene matches: 15. The germline gives CDR1 SEHNR, CDR2 FQNEAQ (reference sequence). The CDR3 totals 17 residues. CDR3 amino acids: CASSSHPPGTGRNEQFF. The CDR3 DNA sequence: TGTGCCAGCAGCTCCCACCCACCCGGGACAGGTCGTAATGAGCAGTTCTTC.

The V call is TRBV18, the J call TRBJ2-1, with TRBD2 matching over 12 bases. CDR1 KGHSH and CDR2 LQKENI come from the germline V gene. The CDR3 runs to 15 residues. The V segment lost 6 bases and the J segment 8 bases; nucleotides outside the gene matches: 8. CDR3 in amino acids: CASSRTSGGPHEQFF. CDR3 sequence (DNA): TGTGCCAGCTCTCGAACTAGCGGGGGGCCCCATGAGCAGTTCTTC.

There are a few counts of this clone. The chain has TRBV6-4 and TRBJ2-1, with 7 bases fitting TRBD2. After removal of 6 bases from V and 4 bases from J, the junction contained 12 bases not matched to a gene. Per the germline V gene, CDR1 is MRHNA and CDR2 is SNTAGT. CDR3 length: 16 amino acids. The CDR3 is CASRSPGLADYNEQFF. CDR3 sequence (DNA): TGTGCCAGCAGGAGTCCGGGGCTAGCGGATTACAATGAGCAGTTCTTC.

The chain combines TRBV25-1 with TRBJ2-3; tentative D call: TRBD1 (5 bases). The CDR3 contains 14 residues. Germline V gene data show CDR1 as MGHDK and CDR2 as SYGVNS. Trimming took off 1 base at V and 3 bases at J, with 8 bases between the two ends. CDR3 DNA sequence: TGTGCCAGCAGTGAATTTCAGGGTACAGATACGCAGTATTTT. Its translation: CASSEFQGTDTQYF.

This rearrangement joins TRBV7-9 to TRBJ2-5; 8 bases agree with TRBD1. Gene TRBJ2-7 matches the end of the DNA better, so the J call may be wrong. The germline V gene has CDR1 SEHNR and CDR2 FQNEAQ (reference sequence). The CDR3 is made up of 14 amino acids. The CDR3 region is CASSFGTGYDEQYF. As DNA, the CDR3 is TGTGCCAGCAGCTTCGGGACAGGCTACGACGAGCAGTACTTC.

This clone was found a few times. The chain recombines TRBV5-4 with TRBJ1-3; the D is unclear. The germline V gene encodes CDR1 SGHNT and CDR2 YYREEE (reference sequence). The CDR3 is 14 amino acids. Trimming cost V 0 bases and J 3 bases, with 7 bases left between them. DNA of the CDR3: TGTGCCAGCAGCTTGGAAGGAGTTGGAAACACCATATATTTT. It translates to CASSLEGVGNTIYF.

This clone was observed at least ten times. This chain uses TRBV28 with TRBJ2-3; D not certain. Germline values: CDR1 MDHEN, CDR2 SYDVKM. The CDR3 sequence is 11 residues long. Trimming took off 6 bases at V and 4 bases at J, with 5 bases between the two ends. Here the CDR3 reads CASSRADTQYF. The CDR3 nucleotides are TGTGCCAGCAGCCGAGCAGATACGCAGTATTTT.

This chain connects TRBV7-9 to TRBJ1-4; 11 nucleotides align to TRBD1. Per germline, CDR1 SEHNR and CDR2 FQNEAQ (reference sequence). The CDR3 covers 17 residues. V lost 2 bases and J lost 8; bases outside the gene matches: 10. The CDR3 is CASSLISWGQGGEKLFF. Written as DNA, the CDR3 is TGTGCCAGCAGCTTAATTAGCTGGGGACAGGGGGGCGAAAAACTGTTTTTT.